This is a list of T cell receptor beta chains from one sample in a study of cytomegalovirus exposure and HLA in healthy donors. Sequencing was performed with immunoSEQ multiplex PCR; in TCRdb, only in-frame clones are kept and a portion is missing. The table lists around 130,000 clones, 82% of them singletons. Sequenced: PBMCs. These receptors were obtained from a boy aged 2 to 9 in good health and CMV-seronegative. CDR3s include the opening cysteine and the closing phenylalanine or tryptophan. Fields, in order: CDR3 length, clone size, J gene, V gene, D gene, CDR3 protein, CDR3 DNA. The D gene is left open where the match is weak. Clone size appears in some rows only: once, few, many, or a class for an expanded clone.

CDR3 length: 18
clone size: -
J gene: TRBJ2-2
V gene: TRBV14
D gene: TRBD1
CDR3 protein: CASSRRPGQVSTTGELFF
CDR3 DNA: TGTGCCAGCAGCCGGCGCCCGGGACAGGTTTCGACCACCGGGGAGCTGTTTTTT

CDR3 length: 11
clone size: -
J gene: TRBJ1-1
V gene: TRBV6-5
D gene: -
CDR3 protein: CASAANTEAFF
CDR3 DNA: TGTGCCAGCGCGGCGAACACTGAAGCTTTCTTT

CDR3 length: 14
clone size: -
J gene: TRBJ1-6
V gene: TRBV7-3
D gene: -
CDR3 protein: CASSLQGLDSPLHF
CDR3 DNA: TGTGCCAGCAGCTTACAGGGTTTAGATTCACCCCTCCACTTT

CDR3 length: 16
clone size: -
J gene: TRBJ2-3
V gene: TRBV7-3
D gene: TRBD2
CDR3 protein: CASSHRTSGDTDTQYF
CDR3 DNA: TGTGCCAGCAGCCACCGGACTAGCGGGGACACAGATACGCAGTATTTT

CDR3 length: 15
clone size: -
J gene: TRBJ2-1
V gene: TRBV5-4
D gene: TRBD2
CDR3 protein: CASSFRGGSYNEQFF
CDR3 DNA: TGTGCCAGCAGCTTCCGGGGGGGTTCCTACAATGAGCAGTTCTTC

CDR3 length: 11
clone size: -
J gene: TRBJ1-1
V gene: TRBV2
D gene: -
CDR3 protein: CASSDRGEAFF
CDR3 DNA: TGTGCCAGCAGTGACAGGGGCGAAGCTTTCTTT

CDR3 length: 15
clone size: few
J gene: TRBJ2-2
V gene: TRBV10-2
D gene: TRBD2
CDR3 protein: CASSGLAIPPGELFF
CDR3 DNA: TGCGCCAGCAGCGGACTAGCTATACCACCCGGGGAGCTGTTTTTT

CDR3 length: 14
clone size: -
J gene: TRBJ1-1
V gene: TRBV25-1
D gene: -
CDR3 protein: CASSESGGTGIAFF
CDR3 DNA: TGTGCCAGCAGTGAATCGGGGGGGACCGGGATAGCTTTCTTT

CDR3 length: 10
clone size: -
J gene: TRBJ1-1
V gene: TRBV2
D gene: -
CDR3 protein: CASRQSSAFF
CDR3 DNA: TGTGCCAGCCGTCAGTCCTCGGCTTTCTTT

CDR3 length: 16
clone size: -
J gene: TRBJ2-2
V gene: TRBV7-3
D gene: -
CDR3 protein: CASSFDTPPNTGELFF
CDR3 DNA: TGTGCCAGCAGCTTTGACACTCCTCCGAACACCGGGGAGCTGTTTTTT

CDR3 length: 13
clone size: -
J gene: TRBJ1-2
V gene: TRBV29-1
D gene: TRBD1
CDR3 protein: CSVDAGGGYGYTF
CDR3 DNA: TGCAGCGTTGATGCAGGGGGCGGCTATGGCTACACCTTC

CDR3 length: 15
clone size: -
J gene: TRBJ2-3
V gene: TRBV4-1
D gene: -
CDR3 protein: CASTGGGGGSDTQYF
CDR3 DNA: TGCGCCAGCACTGGGGGCGGAGGGGGCTCAGATACGCAGTATTTT

CDR3 length: 15
clone size: few
J gene: TRBJ2-1
V gene: TRBV7-6
D gene: TRBD2
CDR3 protein: CASSPTSGNYNEQFF
CDR3 DNA: TGTGCCAGCAGCCCCACTAGCGGGAACTACAATGAGCAGTTCTTC

CDR3 length: 14
clone size: -
J gene: TRBJ1-1
V gene: TRBV10-3
D gene: -
CDR3 protein: CAISESTQSVEAFF
CDR3 DNA: TGTGCCATCAGTGAGTCGACTCAATCAGTTGAAGCTTTCTTT

CDR3 length: 14
clone size: -
J gene: TRBJ2-2
V gene: TRBV6-5
D gene: -
CDR3 protein: CASMALVGPGELFF
CDR3 DNA: TGTGCCAGCATGGCACTAGTCGGCCCCGGGGAGCTGTTTTTT

CDR3 length: 13
clone size: -
J gene: TRBJ1-2
V gene: TRBV19
D gene: -
CDR3 protein: CASHTRVNYGYTF
CDR3 DNA: TGTGCCTCTCATACCAGGGTAAACTATGGCTACACCTTC

CDR3 length: 12
clone size: -
J gene: TRBJ2-7
V gene: TRBV6-6
D gene: -
CDR3 protein: CASSSHSYEQYF
CDR3 DNA: TGTGCCAGCAGTTCCCACTCCTACGAGCAGTACTTC

CDR3 length: 16
clone size: -
J gene: TRBJ2-1
V gene: TRBV7-7
D gene: TRBD1
CDR3 protein: CASSPHSGQGGNEQFF
CDR3 DNA: TGTGCTAGCAGCCCTCACTCCGGACAGGGTGGCAATGAGCAGTTCTTC

CDR3 length: 16
clone size: few
J gene: TRBJ2-1
V gene: TRBV4-2
D gene: TRBD1
CDR3 protein: CASSQEIGTGADEQFF
CDR3 DNA: TGTGCCAGCAGCCAAGAAATAGGGACAGGGGCTGATGAGCAGTTCTTC

CDR3 length: 15
clone size: -
J gene: TRBJ2-2
V gene: TRBV6-5
D gene: -
CDR3 protein: CASSRGTLEAGELFF
CDR3 DNA: TGTGCCAGCAGCCGGGGAACCTTGGAGGCCGGGGAGCTGTTTTTT

CDR3 length: 14
clone size: -
J gene: TRBJ1-2
V gene: TRBV6-5
D gene: -
CDR3 protein: CASSYSSTGYGYTF
CDR3 DNA: TGTGCCAGCAGTTACTCCTCCACCGGCTATGGCTACACCTTC

CDR3 length: 15
clone size: -
J gene: TRBJ2-1
V gene: TRBV5-1
D gene: TRBD2
CDR3 protein: CASRGGLATGNEQFF
CDR3 DNA: TGCGCCAGCAGGGGGGGACTAGCCACCGGCAATGAGCAGTTCTTC

CDR3 length: 18
clone size: -
J gene: TRBJ2-1
V gene: TRBV19
D gene: TRBD2
CDR3 protein: CASSYTLLRREGRIEQFF
CDR3 DNA: TGTGCCAGTAGCTATACTCTTCTCCGGCGGGAGGGCCGCATTGAGCAGTTCTTC

CDR3 length: 15
clone size: -
J gene: TRBJ2-3
V gene: TRBV5-4
D gene: TRBD2
CDR3 protein: CASSPGLARTDTQYF
CDR3 DNA: TGTGCCAGCAGCCCAGGACTAGCGCGCACAGATACGCAGTATTTT

CDR3 length: 14
clone size: -
J gene: TRBJ2-1
V gene: TRBV27
D gene: TRBD2
CDR3 protein: CASSLSGRVNEQFF
CDR3 DNA: TGTGCCAGCAGCCTTAGCGGGAGGGTTAACGAGCAGTTCTTC

CDR3 length: 12
clone size: -
J gene: TRBJ1-2
V gene: TRBV10-3
D gene: -
CDR3 protein: CAISDAYYGYTF
CDR3 DNA: TGTGCCATCAGTGACGCGTACTATGGCTACACCTTC

CDR3 length: 14
clone size: few
J gene: TRBJ1-1
V gene: TRBV6-4
D gene: TRBD1
CDR3 protein: CASSEGQGVTEAFF
CDR3 DNA: TGTGCCAGCAGTGAAGGGCAGGGGGTTACTGAAGCTTTCTTT

CDR3 length: 13
clone size: few
J gene: TRBJ1-4
V gene: TRBV6-5
D gene: -
CDR3 protein: CASTYRNYEKLFF
CDR3 DNA: TGTGCCAGCACGTACAGAAATTATGAAAAACTGTTTTTT

CDR3 length: 13
clone size: -
J gene: TRBJ1-6
V gene: TRBV7-2
D gene: -
CDR3 protein: CASSILGGGPLHF
CDR3 DNA: TGTGCCAGCAGCATCTTAGGGGGAGGGCCCCTCCACTTT

CDR3 length: 15
clone size: -
J gene: TRBJ2-7
V gene: TRBV11-2
D gene: TRBD1
CDR3 protein: CASSFPGTGGAEQYF
CDR3 DNA: TGTGCCAGCAGCTTTCCCGGGACAGGGGGCGCCGAGCAGTACTTC

CDR3 length: 14
clone size: -
J gene: TRBJ1-1
V gene: TRBV4-3
D gene: -
CDR3 protein: CASSQVAGNTEAFF
CDR3 DNA: TGCGCCAGCAGCCAAGTCGCAGGGAACACTGAAGCTTTCTTT

CDR3 length: 14
clone size: -
J gene: TRBJ1-2
V gene: TRBV7-2
D gene: -
CDR3 protein: CASSLGRREYGYTF
CDR3 DNA: TGTGCCAGCAGCTTAGGAAGACGGGAGTATGGCTACACCTTC